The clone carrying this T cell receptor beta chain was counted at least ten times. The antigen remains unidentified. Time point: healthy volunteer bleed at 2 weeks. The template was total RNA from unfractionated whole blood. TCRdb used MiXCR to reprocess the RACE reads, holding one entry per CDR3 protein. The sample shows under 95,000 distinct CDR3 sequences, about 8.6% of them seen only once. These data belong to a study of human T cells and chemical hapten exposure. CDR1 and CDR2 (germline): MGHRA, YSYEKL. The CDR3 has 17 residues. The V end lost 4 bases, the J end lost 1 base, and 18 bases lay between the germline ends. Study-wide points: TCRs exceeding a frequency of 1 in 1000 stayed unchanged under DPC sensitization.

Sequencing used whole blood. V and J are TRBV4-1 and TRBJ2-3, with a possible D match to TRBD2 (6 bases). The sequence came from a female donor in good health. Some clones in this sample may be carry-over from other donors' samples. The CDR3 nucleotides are TGCGCCAGCAGCCGTACCGCGGGGCTAGCGCGCACAGATACGCAGTATTTT. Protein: CASSRTAGLARTDTQYF.